A single sample is the source of the 31 T cell receptor beta chains below, sequenced in a study of T-cell reconstitution after alpha-beta-depleted transplantation in children. This sample's TCRbeta library carried unique molecular identifier barcodes. TCRdb fed the PCR reads into MiXCR, producing one record per CDR3 protein. This table has fewer than 250,000 distinct CDR3 sequences, roughly 18% appearing once. Sequenced here: PBMCs, mostly from graft donor cells, sampled 360 days after TCRalphabeta/CD19-depleted stem cell transplant. The origin of the receptors is a male patient between 2 and 15 years old who had a stem cell transplant for acute lymphoblastic leukemia, so the T cells may come from the graft donor.

The V call is TRBV28, the J call TRBJ2-1; D remains ambiguous. V was pared by 6 bases and J by 9 bases, with 9 bases between. The germline CDR1 and CDR2 sequences are MDHEN and SYDVKM. CDR3 size: 11 residues. CDR3 amino acids: CASSPSSEQFF. In nucleotides, the CDR3 is TGTGCCAGCAGCCCCTCTAGTGAGCAGTTCTTC.

V and J are TRBV4-3 and TRBJ2-1; D perhaps matches TRBD2 (6 bases). The CDR3 spans 16 residues. V lost 0 bases and J lost 5, with 14 bases in between. Germline values: CDR1 LGHNA, CDR2 YSLEER. CDR3 amino acids: CASSQEWRGPHNEQFF. CDR3 nucleotide sequence: TGCGCCAGCAGCCAAGAGTGGCGGGGCCCTCACAATGAGCAGTTCTTC.

V gene TRBV7-2 combines with J gene TRBJ2-1, with 9 bases lining up with TRBD2. The V segment lost 3 bases and the J segment 3 bases; nucleotides outside the gene matches: 3. Germline values: CDR1 SGHTA, CDR2 FQGNSA. This CDR3 contains 15 residues. The CDR3 DNA reads TGTGCCAGCAGCTTGGTAGCGGGGGACTACAATGAGCAGTTCTTC. Its translation is CASSLVAGDYNEQFF.

The chain is built from TRBV19 and TRBJ1-1; D uncertain. Germline assignment: CDR1 LNHDA and CDR2 SQIVND (reference sequence). The CDR3 is made up of 12 amino acids. Between the trimmed V and J ends, which lost 6 bases and 1 base, there was a span of 6 bases. The CDR3 sequence is CASRTPNTEAFF. The CDR3 nucleotides read TGTGCCAGTAGGACACCGAACACTGAAGCTTTCTTT.

Concerning this clonotype: Germline and junction disagree at one end, which may indicate a read error. The chain employs TRBV5-1 and TRBJ2-3; D is uncertain. This CDR3 is 14 amino acids long. The germline gives CDR1 SGHRS, CDR2 YFSETQ. The CDR3 region is CASSLESSIDTQYF. The DNA for the CDR3 is TGCGCCAGCAGCTTGGAGAGTAGCATAGATACGCAGTATTTT.

Only a few counts were recorded for this clonotype. The V and J genes are TRBV24-1 and TRBJ2-6, with D perhaps TRBD2 (5 bases). Per the germline V gene, CDR1 is KGHDR and CDR2 is SFDVKD. Trimming removed 3 bases at V and 0 bases at J, with 11 bases between. The CDR3 is made up of 17 amino acids. The DNA for the CDR3 is TGTGCCACCAGTGATAGACCAGGAGGCTCTGGGGCCAACGTCCTGACTTTC. Protein product: CATSDRPGGSGANVLTF.

The rearrangement links TRBV3-1 to TRBJ2-1; 9 positions agree with TRBD2. CDR3 size: 17 residues. Germline V gene lookup returns CDR1 LGHDT and CDR2 YNNKEL (reference sequence). The V gene end was trimmed by 1 base and the J gene end by 4 bases; junction bases not matched to a gene: 8. CDR3 DNA: TGTGCCAGCAGCCAAGGGAACCTAGCGGGAACTTACAATGAGCAGTTCTTC. This codes for CASSQGNLAGTYNEQFF.

The chain carries TRBV20-1 and TRBJ2-5; 10 bases line up with TRBD1. The germline CDR1 and CDR2 sequences are DFQATT and SNEGSKA (reference sequence). The CDR3 runs 14 residues. Trimming removed 5 bases from V and 9 bases from J; junction bases left unmatched: 12. In nucleotides, the CDR3 is TGCAGTGCTTGGGACAGGGGTAGTTCGTCCGCCCAGTACTTC. This translates into CSAWDRGSSSAQYF.

The CDR3 sequence is CAAQSSAEAFF. CDR3 DNA sequence: TGTGCCGCCCAGAGTAGTGCTGAAGCTTTCTTT. V gene TRBV19 combines with J gene TRBJ1-1, with unresolved D. Germline CDR1 LNHDA, CDR2 SQIVND (reference sequence). The CDR3 has 11 amino acids. V was cut by 11 bases and J by 6 bases, with 13 bases left in between.

There are a few counts of this clonotype. This rearrangement joins TRBV19 to TRBJ2-1; possibly TRBD2 for D (5 bases). The germline CDR1 and CDR2 sequences are LNHDA and SQIVND (reference sequence). V gave up 3 bases and J gave up 1 base, with 13 bases separating them. The CDR3 has 16 amino acids. CDR3 nucleotide sequence: TGTGCCAGTAGTATGTTGGGGAGTTCTTCCTACAATGAGCAGTTCTTC. Encoded protein: CASSMLGSSSYNEQFF.

This clonotype has more than one count but fewer than ten. DNA for the CDR3: TGCAGCGTCCGGGACAGGGGCGCTGCAACTAATGAAAAACTGTTTTTT. Translating gives CSVRDRGAATNEKLFF. The J gene is TRBJ1-4, the V gene TRBV29-1; TRBD1 matches at 10 bases. CDR1 is SQVTM, CDR2 ANQGSEA, per germline. With V trimmed by 6 bases and J by 0 bases, 7 bases remained unmatched. The CDR3 has 16 residues.

At least ten counts were recorded for this clonotype. The gene calls are TRBV5-1 and TRBJ2-1; D unresolved. This CDR3 region has 11 residues. Germline V gene sequence: CDR1 SGHRS, CDR2 YFSETQ. The V and J ends lost 7 bases and 4 bases respectively, with 6 bases between them. The CDR3 loop reads CASGQYNEQFF. The CDR3 nucleotides are TGCGCCAGCGGGCAGTACAATGAGCAGTTCTTC.

This clonotype turned up a few times. The chain employs TRBV4-2 and TRBJ2-7, with D possibly TRBD1 on 7 matching bases. V lost 8 bases and J 7 bases, leaving 21 bases between the germline ends. Per germline, CDR1 LGHNA and CDR2 YNFKEQ. The CDR3 is 14 residues long. The CDR3 DNA follows: TGTGCCAGCTCGGCGGGACAGACCTTGGGGGAGCAGTACTTC. Amino acid sequence: CASSAGQTLGEQYF.

This clonotype was seen more than once but under ten times. The rearrangement links TRBV5-1 to TRBJ2-4; 9 bases are a match to TRBD1. Germline loops: CDR1 SGHRS, CDR2 YFSETQ. CDR3 size: 14 residues. V trimming: 3 bases; J trimming: 9 bases; junction bases outside the gene matches: 7. The DNA for the CDR3 is TGCGCCAGCAGCTCACCGGGACAGGGCCTCATTCAGTACTTC. It encodes CASSSPGQGLIQYF.

The chain recombines TRBV9 with TRBJ1-1, with D perhaps TRBD1 (5 bases). Trimming left V 0 bases short and J 3 bases short, with 15 bases between. This CDR3 has 16 residues. Germline loops: CDR1 SGDLS, CDR2 YYNGEE. The CDR3 DNA reads as TGTGCCAGCAGCGTAGTCGGGCGGGGGGTGGACACTGAAGCTTTCTTT. This sequence encodes CASSVVGRGVDTEAFF.

This chain joins TRBV27 and TRBJ1-1; 7 bases are a match to TRBD1. The V gene's germline CDR1 is MNHEY and CDR2 SMNVEV (reference sequence). Germline trimming cut 6 bases from V and 4 bases from J; bases unmatched to any gene: 11. This CDR3 spans 15 amino acids. This chain's CDR3 is CASRPHTQGTTEAFF. CDR3 bases: TGTGCCAGCAGGCCCCATACACAGGGGACCACTGAAGCTTTCTTT.

This clonotype was observed many times. The CDR3 is CAISPGLASGELFF. In nucleotides, the CDR3 is TGTGCCATCAGCCCGGGACTAGCTAGCGGGGAGCTGTTTTTT. The V gene is TRBV10-3, the J gene TRBJ2-2; 9 bases line up with TRBD2. The V segment lost 6 bases and the J segment 7 bases; nucleotides outside the gene matches: 6. Germline V lookup: CDR1 ENHRY, CDR2 SYGVKD. The CDR3 has 14 residues.

This clonotype was picked up a small number of times. The chain combines TRBV5-1 with TRBJ1-2; D unresolved. The V end lost 0 bases, the J end lost 1 base, and 7 bases lay between the germline ends. Per the germline V gene, CDR1 is SGHRS and CDR2 is YFSETQ. CDR3 length: 14 amino acids. CDR3 in DNA: TGCGCCAGCAGCTTGGACGGATATAACTATGGCTACACCTTC. Translation: CASSLDGYNYGYTF.

V gene TRBV12-3 or TRBV12-4 combines with J gene TRBJ1-4; D ambiguous. The V gene lost 6 bases and the J gene lost 8 bases, with 13 bases spanning the gap. The CDR3 consists of 13 residues. Written as DNA, the CDR3 is TGTGCCAGCAGCCGGGGAGCGCCGGAAAAACTGTTTTTT. Translating gives CASSRGAPEKLFF.

Written as DNA, the CDR3 is TGCGCCAGCAGATCTACAGGGGAATTTAATGAAAAACTGTTTTTT. This translates into CASRSTGEFNEKLFF. This chain links TRBV5-1 with TRBJ1-4; TRBD1 matches 7 bases. The CDR3 totals 15 residues. V lost 5 bases to trimming and J lost 4 bases; unmatched junction nucleotides: 8. CDR1 and CDR2 from the germline V gene are SGHRS and YFSETQ. Combining the CDR3 with reference TRBV5-1 and TRBJ1-4 gives the whole variable domain KAGVTQTPRYLIKTRGQQVTLSCSPISGHRSVSWYQQTPGQGLQFLFEYFSETQRNKGNFPGRFSGRQFSNSRSEMNVSTLELGDSALYLCASRSTGEFNEKLFFGSGTQLSVL.

This clonotype has only a few counts. V gene TRBV19 combines with J gene TRBJ2-7; D ambiguous. Germline V CDR1 and CDR2: LNHDA, SQIVND (reference sequence). The length of the CDR3 is 13 residues. The V gene lost 3 bases and the J gene lost 2 bases, with 8 bases spanning the gap. In DNA form, the CDR3 reads TGTGCCAGTAGTATTGGGGATACCTACGAGCAGTACTTC. It encodes CASSIGDTYEQYF.

This clonotype turned up a few times. CDR3 in amino acids: CASSLYQGTFQETQYF. DNA for the CDR3: TGTGCCAGCAGTTTATACCAGGGGACCTTCCAAGAGACCCAGTACTTC. The genes are TRBV28 and TRBJ2-5, with D perhaps matching TRBD1 (6 bases). Germline values: CDR1 MDHEN, CDR2 SYDVKM. V was cut by 1 base and J by 1 base, with 13 bases left in between. This CDR3 has 16 residues.

This clonotype was counted ten times or more. The chain has TRBV12-3 or TRBV12-4 and TRBJ1-1, with a weak D call TRBD1 (5 bases). The CDR3 consists of 13 residues. The ends were cut back, 5 bases at V and 11 bases at J, with 18 bases in the middle. The CDR3, as DNA: TGTGCCAGCAGTGGGGACCCGGGACTTAAGGCTTTCTTT. Residues: CASSGDPGLKAFF.

This clonotype has ten or more counts. V usage is TRBV7-2 and J usage is TRBJ2-2; D possibly corresponds to TRBD1 (6 bases). V gave up 5 bases and J gave up 0 bases, with 13 bases separating them. The germline CDR1 and CDR2 sequences are SGHTA and FQGNSA. The CDR3 is 16 residues long. The CDR3 DNA reads as TGTGCCAGCAGCCGTCGACAGGCGTCGAACACCGGGGAGCTGTTTTTT. Its protein product is CASSRRQASNTGELFF.

This clonotype occurred a few times. The CDR3 is CASSFTVNYGYTF. In DNA form, the CDR3 reads TGTGCCAGCAGCTTTACCGTAAACTATGGCTACACCTTC. The chain links TRBV7-9 to TRBJ1-2; D call uncertain. The CDR3 is 13 residues long. Germline assignment: CDR1 SEHNR and CDR2 FQNEAQ (reference sequence). V was clipped by 3 bases and J by 2 bases, with 7 bases between them.

This clonotype was counted between two and nine times. The chain employs TRBV10-1 and TRBJ2-3; D not certain. Between the trimmed V and J ends, which lost 0 bases and 0 bases, there was a span of 7 bases. This CDR3 region has 15 residues. Germline V gene data show CDR1 as WNHNN and CDR2 as SYGVQD (reference sequence). CDR3 amino acids: CASSESHGSTDTQYF. CDR3 bases: TGCGCCAGCAGTGAGTCGCACGGTAGCACAGATACGCAGTATTTT.

The chain uses TRBV11-2 and TRBJ2-7; D might be TRBD2 (5 bases). This CDR3 comprises 14 residues. V lost 1 base, J lost 2 bases, and 9 bases lay in between. Germline V gives CDR1 SGHAT, CDR2 FQNNGV. CDR3 sequence: CASSLGGKPYEQYF. The CDR3 coding sequence is TGTGCCAGCAGCTTAGGAGGGAAGCCCTACGAGCAGTACTTC. The variable domain in full, with the rest retrieved from reference TRBV11-2 and TRBJ2-7, is EAGVAQSPRYKIIEKRQSVAFWCNPISGHATLYWYQQILGQGPKLLIQFQNNGVVDDSQLPKDRFSAERLKGVDSTLKIQPAKLEDSAVYLCASSLGGKPYEQYFGPGTRLTVT.

The rearrangement uses TRBV4-2 and TRBJ2-7, with D perhaps matching TRBD2 (6 bases). V lost 1 base to trimming and J lost 5 bases, with 18 bases between them. Germline V gene data show CDR1 as LGHNA and CDR2 as YNFKEQ. The CDR3 has 16 residues. DNA for the CDR3: TGTGCCAGCAGCCAAGTACCGGGACCGGAGGGCAACGAGCAGTACTTC. Translated, it gives CASSQVPGPEGNEQYF.

This clonotype turned up a few times. This chain connects TRBV7-9 to TRBJ2-2, with D perhaps TRBD2 (6 bases). Per the germline V gene, CDR1 is SEHNR and CDR2 is FQNEAQ (reference sequence). The CDR3 totals 15 residues. Trimming took off 7 bases at V and 0 bases at J, with 12 bases between the two ends. The DNA of the CDR3 is TGTGCCAGCATCACGGGACTTGCGAACACCGGGGAGCTGTTTTTT. Its translation: CASITGLANTGELFF.

The DNA of the CDR3 is TGTGCCAGCAGTTATCTGACAGGCTATGGCTACACCTTC. Residues: CASSYLTGYGYTF. V and J are TRBV6-5 and TRBJ1-2; a weak D match, TRBD1 (6 bases). The CDR3 covers 13 residues. Per germline, CDR1 MNHEY and CDR2 SVGAGI. V was trimmed by 3 bases and J by 4 bases, leaving 9 bases between them.

This clonotype was recorded a few times. This sequence joins TRBV9 and TRBJ2-1; D is unresolved. This CDR3 region has 13 residues. Trimming pared 3 bases from V and 0 bases from J, leaving 4 bases between. Germline V gene data show CDR1 as SGDLS and CDR2 as YYNGEE. CDR3 DNA: TGTGCCAGCAGCGGGGCCTCCTACAATGAGCAGTTCTTC. This codes for CASSGASYNEQFF.